The 11 T cell receptor beta chains below come from one sample, sequenced in a study of blood T cell repertoires in COVID-19. The method was immunoSEQ multiplex PCR; TCRdb's version includes in-frame clones alone and lacks a portion of them. The sample consists of around 160,000 clones, 75% to 90% of them appearing once. What was sequenced was peripheral blood. The source is a man aged 80 or over with acute or convalescent COVID-19.

The V gene is TRBV6-6, the J gene TRBJ2-7, with a tentative D call TRBD2 (5 bases). This CDR3 comprises 16 residues. The germline gives CDR1 MNHNY, CDR2 SVGAGI (reference sequence). V shed 7 bases and J shed 2 bases, with 21 bases lying between them. As DNA, the CDR3 is TGTGCCAGCACCTTATCGCTTCCGGGGAGAGCCTACGAGCAGTACTTC. Its translation is CASTLSLPGRAYEQYF.

This rearrangement joins TRBV12-5 to TRBJ2-3, with D perhaps matching TRBD2 (6 bases). V shed 1 base and J shed 2 bases, with 13 bases lying between them. This CDR3 comprises 16 residues. Germline V gene lookup returns CDR1 LGHNT and CDR2 FRNRAP. The CDR3 reads CASGLGTAGITDTQYF. In DNA, the CDR3 is TGTGCTAGTGGTTTGGGGACCGCGGGGATCACAGATACGCAGTATTTT.

The CDR3 sequence is CASSLGDEQYF. CDR3 DNA sequence: TGTGCCAGCTCGTTAGGGGACGAGCAGTACTTC. The chain employs TRBV18 and TRBJ2-7, with D perhaps matching TRBD1 (5 bases). The germline CDR1 and CDR2 sequences are KGHSH and LQKENI. This CDR3 has 11 residues. Deletions cut 6 bases from V and 5 bases from J, with 8 bases between.

The V gene is TRBV5-1, the J gene TRBJ2-5, with D tentatively TRBD2 (6 bases). There are 16 residues in the CDR3. Germline V gene data show CDR1 as SGHRS and CDR2 as YFSETQ. The ends were cut back, 4 bases at V and 5 bases at J, with 21 bases in the middle. In DNA, the CDR3 is TGCGCCAGCAGCCTAGGGGACTTGATCAGTGGGGAGACCCAGTACTTC. This translates into CASSLGDLISGETQYF.

The rearrangement links TRBV24-1 to TRBJ2-5; TRBD2 might be the D (5 bases). In germline, CDR1 is KGHDR, CDR2 SFDVKD. The length of the CDR3 is 15 residues. V shed 1 base and J shed 0 bases, with 8 bases lying between them. The CDR3 reads CATSDFSGYQETQYF. In DNA, the CDR3 is TGTGCCACCAGTGATTTTTCGGGATACCAAGAGACCCAGTACTTC.

V usage is TRBV5-6 and J usage is TRBJ2-2, with D perhaps matching TRBD1 (6 bases). Germline-derived CDR1 and CDR2 are SGHDT and YYEEEE. The V end was cut by 3 bases, the J end by 4 bases, with 10 bases between. The CDR3 contains 14 residues. CDR3 DNA sequence: TGTGCCAGCAGCTCCCTGACAGGCACCGGGGAGCTGTTTTTT. Translating gives CASSSLTGTGELFF.

The CDR3 nucleotides read TGTGCCAGCAGCTTGGCGGGGTTCTCTGGAAACACCATATATTTT. Residues: CASSLAGFSGNTIYF. The rearrangement links TRBV5-4 to TRBJ1-3, with D hard to call. The CDR3 is 15 amino acids. The V end lost 0 bases, the J end lost 0 bases, and 7 bases lay between the germline ends. Germline V gives CDR1 SGHNT, CDR2 YYREEE (reference sequence).

The rearrangement links TRBV28 to TRBJ2-3, with TRBD1 matching over 8 bases. The CDR3 is 15 residues long. With V trimmed by 3 bases and J by 4 bases, 6 bases remained unmatched. Germline V CDR1 and CDR2: MDHEN, SYDVKM. The CDR3 here is CASSFRDRPSDTQYF. CDR3 in DNA: TGTGCCAGCAGTTTCCGGGACAGGCCTTCAGATACGCAGTATTTT.

The genes are TRBV9 and TRBJ2-7, with D maybe TRBD1 (5 bases). CDR1 and CDR2 (germline): SGDLS, YYNGEE. Deletions cut 4 bases from V and 0 bases from J, with 14 bases between. The CDR3 sequence is 15 residues long. The CDR3 bases are TGTGCCAGCAGCAGACAGCAGTTCAGCTCCTACGAGCAGTACTTC. Translation gives CASSRQQFSSYEQYF.

This rearrangement joins TRBV5-4 to TRBJ2-3, with a possible D match to TRBD1 (5 bases). The CDR3 is made up of 17 amino acids. Germline CDR1 reads SGHNT; CDR2 reads YYREEE (reference sequence). V was shortened by 4 bases and J by 0 bases, with 18 bases between the two germline ends. CDR3 protein: CASSPGHYLTSTDTQYF. In nucleotides, the CDR3 is TGTGCCAGCAGCCCAGGACACTACCTTACTAGCACAGATACGCAGTATTTT.

This rearrangement joins TRBV2 to TRBJ2-7; D unresolved. In germline, CDR1 is SNHLY, CDR2 FYNNEI. The CDR3 contains 11 residues. The ends were cut back, 7 bases at V and 3 bases at J, with 7 bases in the middle. CDR3 loop: CASKLSYEQYF. CDR3 in DNA: TGTGCCAGCAAGCTAAGCTACGAGCAGTACTTC.